These T cell receptor beta chains were read from a single sample in a study of T cells after yellow fever vaccination. TCRdb processed the 5' RACE reads anew with MiXCR; each CDR3 protein has one entry. There are about 120,000 distinct CDR3 sequences in the sample; roughly 8.9% occur only once, and 25% lies in the top ten. The specimen comprised CD8+ T cells sorted from PBMCs, sampled 45 days after the yellow fever booster vaccination. The receptors originated from a man aged 25-45 years who received the YFV17D yellow fever vaccine. CDR3s include the opening cysteine and the closing phenylalanine or tryptophan. The order of the fields is clone size, V gene, J gene, D gene, CDR3 DNA, CDR3 protein. D genes are given only for firm matches. The listing skips clone size in some rows; elsewhere it reads once, few, many or a size class.

>few|TRBV5-4|TRBJ2-7|NA
TGTGCCAGCAGCTTGGCTTTCGATGTCCGGGGGCGGATCTCCTACGAGCAGTACTTC
CASSLAFDVRGRISYEQYF
>many|TRBV30|TRBJ2-5|TRBD2
TGTGCCGGGGAGGGGAGCCAAGAGACCCAGTACTTC
CAGEGSQETQYF
>many|TRBV7-6|TRBJ2-2|TRBD1
TGTGCCAGCAGCCCAGGGACAGGGTGGACCGGGGAGCTGTTTTTT
CASSPGTGWTGELFF
>many|TRBV4-2|TRBJ1-2|NA
TGTGCCAGCAGCCAGATGGGGGAGGGAGGAGGGTATGGCTACACCTTC
CASSQMGEGGGYGYTF
>many|TRBV6-5|TRBJ2-2|NA
TGTGCCAGCAGCTACCAGCTGAGGACCGGGGAGCTGTTTTTT
CASSYQLRTGELFF
>NA|TRBV27|TRBJ1-6|TRBD1
TGTGCCAGCAGTTTATCACTACCGGACAGGGAAATTTCACCCCTCCACTTT
CASSLSLPDREISPLHF
>NA|TRBV12-3/TRBV12-4|TRBJ2-6|NA
TGTCCCAGCAGTTTAGACATAACTGGGGCCAACGTCCTGACTTTC
CPSSLDITGANVLTF
>many|TRBV11-2|TRBJ2-1|TRBD2
TGTGCCAGCAGCCCATCACTGTGGGTAGCGGGCAGCTACAATGAGCAGTTCTTC
CASSPSLWVAGSYNEQFF
>many|TRBV20-1|TRBJ2-7|TRBD2
TGCAGTGCTAGAGCCGGACTAGCAAGGTACGAGCAGTACTTC
CSARAGLARYEQYF
>many|TRBV10-3|TRBJ2-1|NA
TGTGCCATCAGTCCTCCGGGACGCAGCTCCTACAATGAGCAGTTCTTC
CAISPPGRSSYNEQFF
>many|TRBV28|TRBJ2-1|TRBD2
TGTGCCAGCAGTGGGCCGGGACTAGCGGGAGGGGATGAGCAGTTCTTC
CASSGPGLAGGDEQFF
>NA|TRBV6-5|TRBJ2-1|NA
TGTGCCAGCAGCTCCTCCGATCCTGGCTACAATGAGCAGTTCTTC
CASSSSDPGYNEQFF
>many|TRBV4-3|TRBJ2-1|TRBD2
TGCGCCAGCAGCCAAGATACTAGCGGGAGTGAGAGGGGTTACAATGAGCAGTTCTTC
CASSQDTSGSERGYNEQFF
>many|TRBV7-9|TRBJ2-5|NA
TGTGCCAGCAGCCCGGGATTCCAAGGGACCCAGTACTTC
CASSPGFQGTQYF
>many|TRBV2|TRBJ2-5|TRBD1
TGTGCCAGCAGTGGGGACAGCCACCAAGAGACCCAGTACTTC
CASSGDSHQETQYF
>many|TRBV20-1|TRBJ2-2|NA
TGCAGTGCGGTTAACACCGGGGAGCTGTTTTTT
CSAVNTGELFF